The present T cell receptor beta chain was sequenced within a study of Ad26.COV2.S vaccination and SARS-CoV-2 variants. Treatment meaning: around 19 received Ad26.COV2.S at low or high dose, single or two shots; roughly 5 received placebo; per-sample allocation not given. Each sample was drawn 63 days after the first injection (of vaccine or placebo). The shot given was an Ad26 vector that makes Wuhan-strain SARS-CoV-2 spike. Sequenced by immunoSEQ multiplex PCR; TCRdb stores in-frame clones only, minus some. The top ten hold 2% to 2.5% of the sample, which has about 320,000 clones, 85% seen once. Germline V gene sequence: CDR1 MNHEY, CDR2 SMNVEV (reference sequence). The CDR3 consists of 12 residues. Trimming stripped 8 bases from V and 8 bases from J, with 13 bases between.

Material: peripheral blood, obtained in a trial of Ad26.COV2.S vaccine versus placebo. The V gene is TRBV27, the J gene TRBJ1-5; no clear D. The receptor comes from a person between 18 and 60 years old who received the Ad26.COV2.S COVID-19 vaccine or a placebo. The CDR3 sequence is CASRRGNEPQHF. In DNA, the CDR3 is TGTGCCAGCCGTCGGGGTAACGAGCCCCAGCATTTT.